This TCR beta chain was profiled in a study of shared clonotypes between healthy human individuals. Whole-study findings and limits: A limitation of the genetic and exposure-history diversity represented arose from few donors. For sorted subsets, rarefaction showed incomplete sequencing despite large depth. Larger estimated richness was generally seen in naive subsets than in memory subsets.

This table comes from immunoSEQ multiplex PCR, and its TCRdb copy is limited to in-frame clones, with some not included. The sample carries over a million clones, 98% recorded once. As for this clone: Antigen unknown.

The J segment lost 1 base and the V segment lost 5 bases, leaving 7 bases of the junction unmatched. Germline V gene sequence: CDR1 ENHRY, CDR2 SYGVKD. The CDR3 spans 15 residues. Sequencing was performed on naive CD4+ T cells sorted from blood. Specified subset: CD45RA+ positively selected. This receptor was identified in a young man in good health. The rearrangement uses TRBV10-3 and TRBJ1-1; 7 nucleotides line up with TRBD1. The CDR3 sequence is CAISLIQGPNTEAFF. In DNA form, the CDR3 reads TGTGCCATCAGTCTAATACAGGGGCCGAACACTGAAGCTTTCTTT.